One and the same sample provided the 5 T cell receptor beta chains below, sequenced in a study of blood T cell repertoires in COVID-19. Measured with immunoSEQ multiplex PCR; TCRdb has only the in-frame clones, and not every one. Of tens of thousands of clones listed, around nine tenths are singletons. Sequenced: peripheral blood. Receptor source: a man in his forties or fifties with COVID-19, enrolled during active disease.

This rearrangement joins TRBV5-1 to TRBJ2-2; 9 bases line up with TRBD1. This CDR3 spans 18 amino acids. In germline, CDR1 is SGHRS, CDR2 YFSETQ. Losses at the gene ends were 1 base for V and 0 bases for J; bases not matched to a gene: 7. The CDR3 spells CASSLWGQGATNTGELFF. CDR3 in DNA: TGCGCCAGCAGCTTGTGGGGACAGGGTGCTACGAACACCGGGGAGCTGTTTTTT.

A few counts support this clone. This CDR3 is CASSLGSGGPETQYF. In DNA, the CDR3 is TGTGCCAGCAGCTTGGGTAGCGGGGGGCCGGAGACCCAGTACTTC. The V gene is TRBV7-6, the J gene TRBJ2-5; 10 nucleotides align to TRBD2. J gave up 5 bases and V 3 bases, and 6 bases lay outside the gene matches. The CDR3 runs to 15 residues. Germline CDR1 reads SGHVS; CDR2 reads FNYEAQ.

This rearrangement joins TRBV6-4 to TRBJ2-1; the match to TRBD2 covers 16 bases. Germline V lookup: CDR1 MRHNA, CDR2 SNTAGT. The CDR3 contains 15 residues. Trimming at V came to 3 bases and at J to 15 bases, leaving 8 bases not matched to a gene. The chain's CDR3 is CASSDHGTSGRGMFF. The CDR3, as DNA: TGTGCCAGCAGTGATCACGGGACTAGCGGGAGGGGCATGTTCTTC.

CDR3 region: CASSFVSSYEQYF. The CDR3 nucleotides are TGTGCCAGCAGCTTCGTTTCCTCCTACGAGCAGTACTTC. The chain couples TRBV5-5 to TRBJ2-7; D gene uncertain. The V gene's germline CDR1 is SGHKS and CDR2 YYEKEE (reference sequence). The CDR3 is made up of 13 amino acids. V was trimmed by 2 bases and J by 0 bases, leaving 6 bases between them.

This clone was counted only a few times. This chain uses TRBV6-1 with TRBJ2-7, with TRBD1 matching 9 bases. Germline V gene data show CDR1 as MNHNS and CDR2 as SASEGT. The junction had 2 bases not matched to a gene; V was cut back by 3 bases and J by 2 bases. The CDR3 length is 14 residues. Written as DNA, the CDR3 is TGTGCCAGCAGTGAGACAGGGGGGGCCTACGAGCAGTACTTC. Encoded protein: CASSETGGAYEQYF.